The 27 T cell receptor beta chains below come from one sample, sequenced in a study of OX40 agonist ivuxolimab in advanced cancers. TCRdb's table, derived via immunoSEQ multiplex PCR, lists solely in-frame clones and lacks some. The table shows tens of thousands of clones, with 65% to 90% occurring only once. Sample: CD4+ or CD8+ T cells sorted from blood, taken in a trial of the OX40 agonist ivuxolimab. These receptor sequences come from an adult with an advanced solid tumor such as melanoma, head and neck, liver or kidney cancer.

This sequence joins TRBV7-6 and TRBJ2-3; 12 bases are shared with TRBD2. This CDR3 is built from 16 residues. J was trimmed by 5 bases and V by 1 base; bases with no gene match: 4. The V gene's germline CDR1 is SGHVS and CDR2 FNYEAQ. The CDR3 here is CASSLGLAGAGDTQYF. The DNA for the CDR3 is TGTGCCAGCAGCTTAGGACTAGCGGGGGCAGGAGATACGCAGTATTTT.

CDR3 DNA: TGTGCCAGCAGCGGCGAGGGACATTCGCCCCTAACCTACGAGCAGTACTTC. This encodes CASSGEGHSPLTYEQYF. The V and J genes are TRBV9 and TRBJ2-7, with a tentative D call TRBD1 (6 bases). V was cut by 3 bases and J by 2 bases, with 21 bases left in between. CDR3 length equals 17 residues. In germline, CDR1 is SGDLS, CDR2 YYNGEE.

The V and J genes are TRBV11-2 and TRBJ2-3; TRBD2 matches at 8 bases. This CDR3 spans 14 amino acids. V lost 4 bases, J lost 1 base, and 1 base stayed unmatched. Germline CDR1 and CDR2: SGHAT and FQNNGV. As DNA, the CDR3 is TGTGCCAGCAGCTCAGCGGGAGGCACAGATACGCAGTATTTT. Translating gives CASSSAGGTDTQYF. The entire variable domain, with the rest obtained from reference TRBV11-2 and TRBJ2-3, is as follows: EAGVAQSPRYKIIEKRQSVAFWCNPISGHATLYWYQQILGQGPKLLIQFQNNGVVDDSQLPKDRFSAERLKGVDSTLKIQPAKLEDSAVYLCASSSAGGTDTQYFGPGTRLTVL.

In its sample, this clone was seen once. V is TRBV5-4 and J is TRBJ2-1; TRBD1 might be the D (6 bases). The CDR3 is 15 amino acids. CDR1 is SGHNT, CDR2 YYREEE, per germline (reference sequence). With 4 bases removed from V and 6 bases from J, the gap between germline ends came to 17 bases. This CDR3 reads CASSLKGGGRNEQFF. CDR3 DNA: TGTGCCAGCAGCCTTAAGGGTGGGGGCCGCAATGAGCAGTTCTTC.

The chain carries TRBV5-4 and TRBJ2-7, with TRBD1 identical over 7 bases. Germline loops: CDR1 SGHNT, CDR2 YYREEE (reference sequence). The CDR3 is 14 residues long. V was pared by 4 bases and J by 2 bases, with 6 bases of the junction left unmatched. The DNA of the CDR3 is TGTGCCAGCAGCCGTCCAGGGACAGCCTACGAGCAGTACTTC. This translates into CASSRPGTAYEQYF.

The rearrangement joins TRBV18 to TRBJ1-2; 8 nucleotides agree with TRBD1. This CDR3 region has 15 residues. V lost 6 bases, J lost 4 bases, and 10 bases stayed unmatched. CDR1 is KGHSH and CDR2 is LQKENI in the germline V gene. For the CDR3, the DNA is TGTGCCAGCTCCGACGGGGGACAGGCCTCCTATGGCTACACCTTC. Encoded protein: CASSDGGQASYGYTF. The complete variable domain, with remaining parts taken from reference TRBV18 and TRBJ1-2, reads NAGVMQNPRHLVRRRGQEARLRCSPMKGHSHVYWYRQLPEEGLKFMVYLQKENIIDESGMPKERFSAEFPKEGPSILRIQQVVRGDSAAYFCASSDGGQASYGYTFGSGTRLTVV.

The V call is TRBV29-1, the J call TRBJ1-2, with D uncertain. Trimming removed 0 bases at V and 8 bases at J, with 7 bases between. Looked up from germline, CDR1 is SQVTM and CDR2 is ANQGSEA. CDR3 length: 11 amino acids. The CDR3 nucleotides read TGCAGCGTTGAAGATAGGGTGGGCTACACCTTC. Translation: CSVEDRVGYTF.

The chain uses TRBV7-3 and TRBJ2-3, with a possible D match to TRBD2 (5 bases). Germline V gene data show CDR1 as SGHTA and CDR2 as FQGTGA. This CDR3 is 14 amino acids long. V was trimmed by 2 bases and J by 3 bases, leaving 9 bases between them. This CDR3 reads CASSLGLATDTQYF. DNA of the CDR3: TGTGCCAGCAGCTTAGGGCTAGCTACAGATACGCAGTATTTT.

The rearrangement links TRBV6-1 to TRBJ2-5, with D possibly matching TRBD2 (6 bases). The CDR3 sequence is 14 residues long. Germline assignment: CDR1 MNHNS and CDR2 SASEGT. V was shortened by 5 bases and J by 2 bases, with 12 bases between the two germline ends. The CDR3 sequence is CASSRMGGQETQYF. CDR3 DNA: TGTGCCAGCAGTAGGATGGGGGGACAAGAGACCCAGTACTTC.

The rearrangement uses TRBV5-1 and TRBJ1-4, with 8 bases fitting TRBD1. This CDR3 has 16 amino acids. Per the germline V gene, CDR1 is SGHRS and CDR2 is YFSETQ. The junction had 9 bases not matched to a gene; V was cut back by 0 bases and J by 8 bases. This CDR3 reads CASSLDPGGAIEKLFF. Here the CDR3 DNA reads TGCGCCAGCAGCTTGGATCCAGGGGGCGCGATCGAAAAACTGTTTTTT.

This clone was observed a single time. The rearrangement uses TRBV9 and TRBJ2-3, with TRBD2 matching 7 bases. This CDR3 comprises 15 residues. Trimming cost V 0 bases and J 4 bases; bases outside gene matches: 5. Per germline, CDR1 SGDLS and CDR2 YYNGEE. The CDR3 loop is CASSVGRGSSDTQYF. In DNA, the CDR3 is TGTGCCAGCAGCGTAGGGCGGGGGAGCTCAGATACGCAGTATTTT.

The V gene is TRBV27, the J gene TRBJ1-6; no clear D gene. V was trimmed by 6 bases and J by 8 bases, leaving 11 bases between them. Per the germline V gene, CDR1 is MNHEY and CDR2 is SMNVEV (reference sequence). The CDR3 has 13 amino acids. Written as DNA, the CDR3 is TGTGCCAGCAGCCCTCGGACCTATTCACCCCTCCACTTT. As protein: CASSPRTYSPLHF.

The CDR3 here is CAISESRGPGETQYF. In nucleotides, the CDR3 is TGTGCCATCAGTGAGTCCAGAGGTCCCGGAGAGACCCAGTACTTC. The genes are TRBV10-3 and TRBJ2-5; D is uncertain. Looked up from germline, CDR1 is ENHRY and CDR2 is SYGVKD. V was pared by 0 bases and J by 4 bases, with 12 bases between. The CDR3 loop spans 15 amino acids.

The genes are TRBV18 and TRBJ1-1; D call uncertain. CDR1 and CDR2 (germline): KGHSH, LQKENI. The CDR3 consists of 13 residues. The ends were cut back, 2 bases at V and 1 base at J, with 5 bases in the middle. As DNA, the CDR3 is TGTGCCAGCTCACCAGAGGGGAACACTGAAGCTTTCTTT. It specifies CASSPEGNTEAFF.

This clone was counted a single time. The chain uses TRBV7-8 and TRBJ2-3; TRBD2 is a possible D gene (7 bases). Germline-derived CDR1 and CDR2 are SGHVS and FQNEAQ. Trimming cost V 8 bases and J 3 bases, with 9 bases left between them. The CDR3 extends over 12 amino acids. CDR3 sequence reads: CASGGATDTQYF. CDR3 nucleotides: TGTGCCAGCGGGGGGGCAACAGATACGCAGTATTTT.

This chain's CDR3 is CASRGGYRQETQYF. CDR3 in DNA: TGTGCCTCGAGGGGGGGATACCGTCAAGAGACCCAGTACTTC. The chain uses TRBV27 and TRBJ2-5, with D possibly being TRBD2 (7 bases). This CDR3 contains 14 residues. Germline V gives CDR1 MNHEY, CDR2 SMNVEV (reference sequence). Trimming pared 11 bases from V and 2 bases from J, leaving 18 bases between.

This chain's CDR3 is CASSHFEGSTDTQYF. The CDR3 nucleotides read TGTGCCAGCAGTCACTTTGAGGGGAGCACAGATACGCAGTATTTT. The chain employs TRBV28 and TRBJ2-3; either TRBD1 or TRBD2 may fit D (5 bases each). CDR3 length: 15 amino acids. Trimming removed 5 bases from V and 0 bases from J, with 12 bases in between. Germline-derived CDR1 and CDR2 are MDHEN and SYDVKM.

This clone was observed a few times. The chain combines TRBV19 with TRBJ1-5; D gene uncertain. Germline V gene sequence: CDR1 LNHDA, CDR2 SQIVND (reference sequence). V lost 1 base and J lost 3, with 7 bases in between. The CDR3 runs to 14 residues. The CDR3 DNA reads TGTGCCAGTAGTATAGGAGGGTACAATCAGCCCCAGCATTTT. Its translation is CASSIGGYNQPQHF.

This chain connects TRBV4-2 to TRBJ2-7, with D maybe TRBD2 (7 bases). CDR1 and CDR2 from the germline V gene are LGHNA and YNFKEQ. The CDR3 extends over 16 amino acids. Trimming took off 3 bases at V and 7 bases at J, with 22 bases between the two ends. This chain's CDR3 is CASSHPRGGITLEQYF. The CDR3 nucleotides read TGTGCCAGCAGCCACCCAAGGGGGGGGATAACCTTGGAGCAGTACTTC.

This chain uses TRBV18 with TRBJ1-2; a weak D match, TRBD1 (5 bases). Deletions cut 2 bases from V and 4 bases from J, with 8 bases between. Germline-derived CDR1 and CDR2 are KGHSH and LQKENI. CDR3 length: 13 residues. CDR3 residues: CASSPRDSYGYTF. CDR3 nucleotides: TGTGCCAGCTCACCAAGAGACAGCTATGGCTACACCTTC. Using reference TRBV18 and TRBJ1-2 for the parts outside the CDR3, the full variable domain is NAGVMQNPRHLVRRRGQEARLRCSPMKGHSHVYWYRQLPEEGLKFMVYLQKENIIDESGMPKERFSAEFPKEGPSILRIQQVVRGDSAAYFCASSPRDSYGYTFGSGTRLTVV.

This clone has a handful of counts. This rearrangement joins TRBV6-5 to TRBJ1-5, with TRBD1 as a possible D gene (6 bases). Trimming took 6 bases from V and 0 from J, leaving 6 bases between them. CDR1 and CDR2 (germline): MNHEY, SVGAGI. The CDR3 loop spans 13 amino acids. CDR3 sequence (DNA): TGTGCCAGCAGGGGACATAGCAATCAGCCCCAGCATTTT. Translating it yields CASRGHSNQPQHF.

The chain employs TRBV6-1 and TRBJ2-1; 15 nucleotides match TRBD2. The CDR3 runs to 15 residues. Germline V gives CDR1 MNHNS, CDR2 SASEGT. V lost 7 bases, J lost 7 bases, and 5 bases stayed unmatched. The CDR3 is CASTPGLAGGNEQFF. CDR3 nucleotides: TGTGCCAGCACCCCCGGACTAGCGGGGGGGAATGAGCAGTTCTTC.

The rearrangement joins TRBV12-5 to TRBJ1-1, with 10 bases aligning to TRBD1. The junction had 5 bases not matched to a gene; V was cut back by 3 bases and J by 1 base. CDR1 is LGHNT and CDR2 is FRNRAP in the germline V gene. The CDR3 length is 16 residues. The CDR3 spells CASGFGTGVRNTEAFF. The CDR3 DNA reads TGTGCTAGTGGTTTCGGGACAGGGGTTAGGAACACTGAAGCTTTCTTT.

The J gene is TRBJ2-1, the V gene TRBV14, with 7 bases matching TRBD1. Germline CDR1 and CDR2: SGHDN and FVKESK. V was clipped by 4 bases and J by 4 bases; unmatched bases: 7. The CDR3 contains 15 residues. CDR3 in amino acids: CASSRRDSPYNEQFF. DNA for the CDR3: TGTGCCAGCAGCCGCCGGGACAGTCCTTACAATGAGCAGTTCTTC. The complete variable domain, with remaining parts taken from reference TRBV14 and TRBJ2-1, reads EAGVTQFPSHSVIEKGQTVTLRCDPISGHDNLYWYRRVMGKEIKFLLHFVKESKQDESGMPNNRFLAERTGGTYSTLKVQPAELEDSGVYFCASSRRDSPYNEQFFGPGTRLTVL.

V is TRBV28 and J is TRBJ1-5; perhaps TRBD1 as D (6 bases). Germline lookup yields CDR1 MDHEN and CDR2 SYDVKM. Trimming stripped 6 bases from V and 2 bases from J, with 17 bases between. The CDR3 is 16 amino acids. CDR3 DNA sequence: TGTGCCAGCAGGCCCGGCGGGGGGCGACGCAATCAGCCCCAGCATTTT. It translates to CASRPGGGRRNQPQHF.

The chain carries TRBV7-9 and TRBJ1-1; no clear D gene. This CDR3 spans 14 amino acids. V lost 6 bases to trimming and J lost 1 base, with 12 bases between them. Germline V lookup: CDR1 SEHNR, CDR2 FQNEAQ (reference sequence). DNA for the CDR3: TGTGCCAGCAGATTCGGACGGTCGAACACTGAAGCTTTCTTT. It yields the protein CASRFGRSNTEAFF.

The chain couples TRBV10-2 to TRBJ2-5; 11 bases are shared with TRBD2. The J call is in doubt because the DNA end fits TRBJ2-7 better. In germline, CDR1 is WSHSY, CDR2 SAAADI. CDR3 length: 14 residues. In DNA form, the CDR3 reads TGCGCCAGCACTCTCCTAGCGGGGGGCTACGAGCAGTACTTC. Protein product: CASTLLAGGYEQYF.